This TCR beta chain is from a study of post-analysis software for immune sequencing data. In the study overall: Relapsing-remitting, secondary progressive and progressive-relapsing multiple sclerosis were all included among the disease courses. Study-wide findings and caveats: With TRBV5-6, TRBV5-1 and TRBV20-1 included, about 5 TRBV segments were more frequent in patients than in controls. By F measure, samples from a shared preparation batch strongly co-clustered. Multiple sclerosis was associated with a significant reduction in normalized Chao1 diversity relative to controls.

On this clonotype: Its antigen remains unknown.

The CDR3 is 12 amino acids. Germline V gene data show CDR1 as SQVTM and CDR2 as ANQGSEA. The ends were cut back, 3 bases at V and 6 bases at J, with 9 bases in the middle. Prepared TCR beta cDNA libraries contained unique molecular identifiers. Input of about 1 to 11 million T cells yielded about half a million cDNA molecules. TCRdb re-called the PCR reads through MiXCR, storing one row per CDR3 protein. Altogether fewer than 900,000 distinct CDR3 sequences are present, approximately 44% being singletons, with the ten largest covering roughly 4.5%. The V call is TRBV29-1, the J call TRBJ2-1; D not resolved. Input material: blood. This clonotype originated in a girl aged 5 to 17 with multiple sclerosis. CDR3 amino acids: CSVDFGPNEQFF. The CDR3 DNA sequence: TGCAGCGTTGATTTCGGGCCCAATGAGCAGTTCTTC.